The clone carrying this T cell receptor (beta chain) appeared once. What it recognizes is unknown. The data are from a study of T cell responses to AZD1222 COVID-19 vaccine. General observations from the study: The study found vaccine-associated CD4 TCRs spanning spike, dominant at 160-218 and 743-854. There were mostly white British donors and more females than males, and clonal diversity was possibly underestimated. Targeting of unmutated variant regions was reportedly seen in nearly half of spike-specific TCRs.

Sequenced by immunoSEQ multiplex PCR; TCRdb stores in-frame clones only, minus some. The data show 100,000 to 150,000 clones, with around 88% seen just once and approximately 6.5% held by the top ten. V was cut by 1 base and J by 7 bases, with 19 bases left in between. CDR1 and CDR2 (germline): LGHNA, YSLEER. CDR3 length equals 17 residues. The rearrangement uses TRBV4-3 and TRBJ1-4; D perhaps matches TRBD1 (5 bases). The specimen was peripheral blood, collected 28 days after the second AZD1222 dose. The TCR originated in an adult who received the AZD1222 COVID-19 vaccine. CDR3 amino acids: CASSQAQPSGGGEKLFF. The DNA of the CDR3 is TGCGCCAGCAGCCAAGCCCAGCCTTCCGGGGGGGGTGAAAAACTGTTTTTT.